Listed here are 10 T cell receptor beta chains from one sample, sequenced in a study of shared clonotypes between healthy human individuals. Some clones are missing from TCRdb's copy, which holds only in-frame ones; the method was immunoSEQ multiplex PCR. This sample has millions of clones, with about 95% found just once. Positively selected for CCR7, the CD45RO-negative cells used as naive CD8 cells excluded terminally differentiated effector memory CD45RA+ cells. Sequences were obtained from naive CD8+ T cells sorted from blood. The source is a man aged 18 to 30 in good health.

This chain connects TRBV27 to TRBJ1-4; D is unclear. This CDR3 is built from 14 residues. CDR1 and CDR2 (germline): MNHEY, SMNVEV (reference sequence). The V gene lost 5 bases and the J gene lost 8 bases, with 15 bases spanning the gap. The CDR3 loop is CASSPSVWGEKLFF. The CDR3 DNA sequence: TGTGCCAGCAGTCCTTCCGTCTGGGGAGAAAAACTGTTTTTT.

V usage is TRBV9 and J usage is TRBJ2-2; 7 bases align to TRBD1. The CDR3 contains 15 residues. V was clipped by 3 bases and J by 3 bases; unmatched bases: 5. Germline V CDR1 and CDR2: SGDLS, YYNGEE. CDR3 bases: TGTGCCAGCAGCGATAACAGGGGACACACCGGGGAGCTGTTTTTT. This translates into CASSDNRGHTGELFF.

Concerning this clone itself: This specimen includes other DNA sequences encoding the same CDR3. This chain joins TRBV6-5 and TRBJ2-3, with TRBD2 identical over 8 bases. After removal of 3 bases from V and 1 base from J, the junction contained 3 bases not matched to a gene. The CDR3 has 15 residues. Germline V gene sequence: CDR1 MNHEY, CDR2 SVGAGI. The chain's CDR3 is CASSYTSGRTDTQYF. The DNA for the CDR3 is TGTGCCAGCAGTTATACTAGCGGACGCACAGATACGCAGTATTTT.

CDR3 DNA sequence: TGTGCCAGCAGCTCAAGCCTTCTAGCCCGGGGAGATACGCAGTATTTT. Protein product: CASSSSLLARGDTQYF. V usage is TRBV7-9 and J usage is TRBJ2-3, with D perhaps matching TRBD2 (5 bases). CDR1 SEHNR and CDR2 FQNEAQ come from the germline V gene (reference sequence). CDR3 length equals 16 residues. Trimming pared 4 bases from V and 5 bases from J, leaving 19 bases between.

The gene calls are TRBV7-6 and TRBJ2-2; 9 positions match TRBD1. V shed 3 bases, J shed 6 bases, and the junction held 8 bases outside the gene matches. The germline V gene encodes CDR1 SGHVS and CDR2 FNYEAQ. This CDR3 region has 16 residues. CDR3 protein: CASSLGTGLLSGELFF. Written as DNA, the CDR3 is TGTGCCAGCAGCTTGGGGACAGGGTTACTTTCCGGGGAGCTGTTTTTT.

CDR3: CASSFPGLAGSDTQYF. The CDR3 region has the DNA TGTGCCAGCAGCTTCCCGGGACTAGCGGGTTCAGATACGCAGTATTTT. V and J are TRBV7-9 and TRBJ2-3, with 12 positions matching TRBD2. Per the germline V gene, CDR1 is SEHNR and CDR2 is FQNEAQ (reference sequence). The CDR3 is 16 residues long. After removal of 3 bases from V and 4 bases from J, the junction contained 5 bases not matched to a gene.

The chain combines TRBV12-5 with TRBJ1-1; maybe TRBD1 (5 bases). Germline-derived CDR1 and CDR2 are LGHNT and FRNRAP. The CDR3 sequence is 12 residues long. Trimming shortened V by 4 bases and J by 7 bases, and 10 bases separated the two germline ends. The CDR3 DNA is TGTGCTAGTGGTTACGACGGGGGTGAAGCTTTCTTT. It codes for CASGYDGGEAFF.

The sample holds one count of this clone. The rearrangement links TRBV28 to TRBJ2-1; D may be TRBD1 or TRBD2 (5 bases each). The germline V gene encodes CDR1 MDHEN and CDR2 SYDVKM. V gave up 6 bases and J gave up 4 bases, with 22 bases separating them. CDR3 length equals 17 residues. DNA of the CDR3: TGTGCCAGCAGCTTGACGTTCCGGGACGGCCTTTACAATGAGCAGTTCTTC. It codes for CASSLTFRDGLYNEQFF.

V and J are TRBV6-5 and TRBJ2-7; D could derive from TRBD1 or TRBD2 (5 bases each). V was trimmed by 7 bases and J by 0 bases, leaving 16 bases between them. Per germline, CDR1 MNHEY and CDR2 SVGAGI. This CDR3 is built from 15 residues. The CDR3 here is CASTSSVGASYEQYF. The CDR3 DNA is TGTGCCAGCACCTCCTCGGTCGGGGCCTCCTACGAGCAGTACTTC.

The J gene is TRBJ2-4, the V gene TRBV11-2, with TRBD1 matching over 10 bases. The CDR3 runs 15 residues. V was pared by 4 bases and J by 6 bases, with 6 bases of the junction left unmatched. Per germline, CDR1 SGHAT and CDR2 FQNNGV. The CDR3 DNA reads TGTGCCAGCAGCTCTGGACAGGGGGACCTAAACATTCAGTACTTC. This gives the protein CASSSGQGDLNIQYF. Full variable domain (rest looked up from reference TRBV11-2 and TRBJ2-4): EAGVAQSPRYKIIEKRQSVAFWCNPISGHATLYWYQQILGQGPKLLIQFQNNGVVDDSQLPKDRFSAERLKGVDSTLKIQPAKLEDSAVYLCASSSGQGDLNIQYFGAGTRLSVL.